This entry lists 22 T cell receptor beta chains sequenced from one sample in a study of blood T cell repertoires in COVID-19. The assay was immunoSEQ multiplex PCR, and TCRdb's table has in-frame clones only and misses some. Here the sample spans 80,000 or so clones, approximately 89% being singletons. Input material: peripheral blood. Receptors were obtained from a man aged 50-59 years with acute or convalescent COVID-19.

This sequence joins TRBV19 and TRBJ1-2; maybe TRBD1 (5 bases). This CDR3 comprises 13 residues. Trimming pared 3 bases from V and 8 bases from J, leaving 13 bases between. CDR1 is LNHDA and CDR2 is SQIVND in the germline V gene (reference sequence). DNA of the CDR3: TGTGCCAGTAGTATCCCGGGGGAGCAAGGCTACACCTTC. The encoded protein is CASSIPGEQGYTF.

This rearrangement joins TRBV11-2 to TRBJ2-1; 12 bases agree with TRBD2. CDR3 size: 15 residues. J gave up 10 bases and V 4 bases, and 8 bases lay outside the gene matches. Per germline, CDR1 SGHAT and CDR2 FQNNGV. CDR3 DNA: TGTGCCAGCAGCTGGACTAGCGGGGCGGAGGGAGAGCAGTTCTTC. Amino acid sequence: CASSWTSGAEGEQFF.

The V and J genes are TRBV12-5 and TRBJ2-1; 9 nucleotides align to TRBD1. The CDR3 has 20 amino acids. Germline V CDR1 and CDR2: LGHNT, FRNRAP. The junction had 13 bases not matched to a gene; V was cut back by 1 base and J by 0 bases. The CDR3: CASGLGLTGGAGSSYNEQFF. CDR3 nucleotide sequence: TGTGCTAGTGGTTTGGGGTTAACAGGGGGCGCGGGCAGCTCCTACAATGAGCAGTTCTTC.

The V call is TRBV6-5, the J call TRBJ1-1; weak D call: TRBD1 (6 bases). This CDR3 spans 11 amino acids. V shed 8 bases and J shed 7 bases, with 11 bases lying between them. CDR1 is MNHEY and CDR2 is SVGAGI in the germline V gene. The CDR3 DNA is TGTGCCAGCCATGAGGACAGTGAAGCTTTCTTT. Protein sequence: CASHEDSEAFF.

This chain links TRBV10-2 with TRBJ2-5; 7 nucleotides align to TRBD2. V was pared by 2 bases and J by 3 bases, with 3 bases of the junction left unmatched. Germline values: CDR1 WSHSY, CDR2 SAAADI. CDR3 size: 14 residues. This chain's CDR3 is CASSENGGEETQYF. CDR3 coding DNA: TGCGCCAGCAGTGAGAATGGGGGGGAAGAGACCCAGTACTTC.

In DNA, the CDR3 is TGTGCCAGCTCAGCGGGACAGGGTGGTAATTCACCCCTCCACTTT. Its translation is CASSAGQGGNSPLHF. V is TRBV18 and J is TRBJ1-6, with TRBD1 matching 9 bases. Germline CDR1 and CDR2: KGHSH and LQKENI. The CDR3 has 15 residues. Trimming at V came to 5 bases and at J to 6 bases, leaving 5 bases not matched to a gene.

The chain employs TRBV11-2 and TRBJ2-3; the match to TRBD1 covers 9 bases. Unmatched junction bases numbered 8, after V lost 5 bases and J lost 8 bases. Germline CDR1 SGHAT, CDR2 FQNNGV. This CDR3 region has 14 residues. In DNA form, the CDR3 reads TGTGCCAGCAGCACCGGGACAGGGAGAGGTACGCAGTATTTT. As protein: CASSTGTGRGTQYF.

J is TRBJ1-6 and V is TRBV7-9, with 9 bases fitting TRBD1. CDR1 SEHNR and CDR2 FQNEAQ come from the germline V gene (reference sequence). The junction had 7 bases not matched to a gene; V was cut back by 4 bases and J by 9 bases. CDR3 length: 15 residues. In DNA form, the CDR3 reads TGTGCCAGCAGCTCTTCGACAGGGGGAGGTTCACCCCTCCACTTT. Protein sequence: CASSSSTGGGSPLHF.

A single count supports this clone. The chain joins TRBV5-1 to TRBJ2-7, with D perhaps matching TRBD2 (7 bases). This CDR3 comprises 14 residues. CDR1 and CDR2 (germline): SGHRS, YFSETQ. With 0 bases removed from V and 3 bases from J, the gap between germline ends came to 10 bases. The CDR3 coding sequence is TGCGCCAGCAGCTTGGCCGGGGGGCTCTACGAGCAGTACTTC. Residues: CASSLAGGLYEQYF.

This rearrangement joins TRBV12-3 or TRBV12-4 to TRBJ1-3, with D perhaps matching TRBD1 (6 bases). The V gene lost 2 bases and the J gene lost 14 bases, with 10 bases spanning the gap. This CDR3 has 11 residues. CDR3 protein: CASSLLGAVYF. The CDR3 DNA reads TGTGCCAGCAGTTTATTGGGGGCCGTATATTTT.

The chain joins TRBV2 to TRBJ2-7; 7 bases line up with TRBD2. The length of the CDR3 is 14 residues. J lost 7 bases, V lost 4 bases, and 10 bases had no gene match. CDR1 SNHLY and CDR2 FYNNEI come from the germline V gene. The CDR3, as DNA: TGTGCCAGCAGTGTGGGGACTATCTCTGGAGAGCAGTACTTC. This gives the protein CASSVGTISGEQYF.

This chain connects TRBV11-1 to TRBJ1-1, with no clear D. The CDR3 is 13 residues long. The germline CDR1 and CDR2 sequences are SGHAT and FQDESV (reference sequence). V shed 2 bases and J shed 3 bases, with 7 bases lying between them. The CDR3 region is CASSLNTYTEAFF. The CDR3 region has the DNA TGTGCCAGCAGCTTAAACACATACACTGAAGCTTTCTTT.

The chain combines TRBV5-5 with TRBJ1-4; D perhaps matches TRBD1 (6 bases). Trimming took 4 bases from V and 10 from J, leaving 14 bases between them. The CDR3 is made up of 13 amino acids. In germline, CDR1 is SGHKS, CDR2 YYEKEE (reference sequence). CDR3 sequence (DNA): TGTGCCAGCAGCCCAGGGACAATCCGAAAACTGTTTTTT. This sequence encodes CASSPGTIRKLFF.

V gene TRBV11-1 combines with J gene TRBJ2-5; no definite D call. This CDR3 contains 13 residues. Germline CDR1 reads SGHAT; CDR2 reads FQDESV (reference sequence). V was trimmed by 1 base and J by 5 bases, leaving 8 bases between them. Here the CDR3 DNA reads TGTGCCAGCAGCTTAGGAGGCTCTGAGACCCAGTACTTC. The encoded protein is CASSLGGSETQYF.

The V call is TRBV6-9, the J call TRBJ2-4; 7 bases are a match to TRBD1. Germline V gives CDR1 MNHGY, CDR2 SVAAGI. The CDR3 sequence is 24 residues long. J was trimmed by 0 bases and V by 6 bases; bases with no gene match: 32. CDR3: CASSQFSDRDEKWAKFLAKNIQYF. The CDR3 DNA sequence: TGTGCCAGCAGCCAATTTTCAGACAGGGATGAGAAGTGGGCAAAGTTTTTAGCCAAAAACATTCAGTACTTC.

The chain uses TRBV7-8 and TRBJ1-2, with 7 bases lining up with TRBD1. V gave up 4 bases and J gave up 5 bases; unmatched junction bases: 13. Germline CDR1 is SGHVS and CDR2 is FQNEAQ. CDR3 length equals 16 residues. The CDR3 DNA sequence: TGTGCCAGCAGCTCAAACGGACAGGTGGGCGTTTATGGCTACACCTTC. Its protein product is CASSSNGQVGVYGYTF.

The chain couples TRBV4-1 to TRBJ1-2; TRBD1 aligns across 7 bases. In germline, CDR1 is MGHRA, CDR2 YSYEKL. The CDR3 runs 19 residues. V lost 3 bases, J lost 2 bases, and 18 bases stayed unmatched. CDR3 nucleotides: TGCGCCAGCAGCCAGAACCCCCGGGACAGTCCAAAGAGCAACTATGGCTACACCTTC. It codes for CASSQNPRDSPKSNYGYTF.

This sequence joins TRBV4-1 and TRBJ2-2; 9 bases are a match to TRBD1. V lost 1 base to trimming and J lost 6 bases; unmatched junction nucleotides: 9. The CDR3 has 17 residues. Germline values: CDR1 MGHRA, CDR2 YSYEKL. The CDR3 DNA follows: TGCGCCAGCAGCCAAGCTGGGACAGGGTCTCTAGCCGGGGAGCTGTTTTTT. This translates into CASSQAGTGSLAGELFF.

The CDR3 region is CASSYDRVGQPQHF. CDR3 in DNA: TGTGCCAGCAGCTACGACAGGGTGGGTCAGCCCCAGCATTTT. The chain recombines TRBV7-8 with TRBJ1-5, with TRBD1 matching over 7 bases. V was pared by 4 bases and J by 6 bases, with 6 bases of the junction left unmatched. Germline CDR1 SGHVS, CDR2 FQNEAQ. CDR3 size: 14 residues.

The chain uses TRBV7-2 and TRBJ2-4; 8 bases agree with TRBD2. This CDR3 comprises 18 residues. J lost 0 bases, V lost 5 bases, and 12 bases had no gene match. CDR1 is SGHTA, CDR2 FQGNSA, per germline. Here the CDR3 DNA reads TGTGCCAGCAGCCCCCTAGCGGGCGATACCTTAGCCAAAAACATTCAGTACTTC. Translating it yields CASSPLAGDTLAKNIQYF. Full variable domain (outside the CDR3, taken from reference TRBV7-2 and TRBJ2-4): GAGVSQSPSNKVTEKGKDVELRCDPISGHTALYWYRQSLGQGLEFLIYFQGNSAPDKSGLPSDRFSAERTGGSVSTLTIQRTQQEDSAVYLCASSPLAGDTLAKNIQYFGAGTRLSVL.

The chain has TRBV25-1 and TRBJ1-3; D call uncertain. Deletions cut 5 bases from V and 1 base from J, with 9 bases between. The germline V gene has CDR1 MGHDK and CDR2 SYGVNS. This CDR3 region has 14 residues. CDR3 sequence (DNA): TGTGCCAGCAGTTGGGCAGGATCTGGAAACACCATATATTTT. This codes for CASSWAGSGNTIYF.

This sequence joins TRBV6-1 and TRBJ1-5, with a weak D call TRBD1 (5 bases). This CDR3 comprises 15 residues. Trimming removed 1 base at V and 5 bases at J, with 12 bases between. In germline, CDR1 is MNHNS, CDR2 SASEGT. The CDR3: CASSEEGQGYQPQHF. The CDR3, as DNA: TGTGCCAGCAGTGAAGAGGGGCAGGGCTATCAGCCCCAGCATTTT.